The rows below give T cell receptor beta chains drawn from one sample of a study of cytomegalovirus exposure and HLA in healthy donors. Clones were read by immunoSEQ multiplex PCR, and TCRdb kept only the in-frame ones, dropping some. The table lists over 150,000 clones, approximately 88% of them singletons. Sequenced input: PBMCs. These TCRs come from a boy aged 2 to 10 in good health and CMV-seronegative. The CDR3 runs from the conserved cysteine through the conserved F or W. The D gene is left open where the match is weak. The listing skips clone size in some rows; elsewhere it reads once, few, many or a size class.

j_gene	abundance	d_gene	v_gene	CDR3nt	CDR3aa
TRBJ2-3	NA	TRBD2	TRBV7-2	TGTGCCAGCAGCCAAAGCGGGGGGGCGGCAGATACGCAGTATTTT	CASSQSGGAADTQYF
TRBJ2-3	few	TRBD2	TRBV15	TGTGCCACCAGCAGAGGGGCGGGGGGGACTACAGATACGCAGTATTTT	CATSRGAGGTTDTQYF
TRBJ2-7	NA	TRBD2	TRBV9	TGTGCCAGCAGCGTAGCTGCTGAGCGGGAGGACGACGAGCAGTACTTC	CASSVAAEREDDEQYF
TRBJ2-1	few	TRBD2	TRBV30	TGTGCCTGGAGCCGGGGGGCGGGAGGGGATGAGCAGTTCTTC	CAWSRGAGGDEQFF
TRBJ1-6	NA	NA	TRBV10-3	TGTGCCATCAGTGACCACAGGGTACACCACCTCTTCGATTCACCCCTCCACTTT	CAISDHRVHHLFDSPLHF
TRBJ2-3	NA	NA	TRBV2	TGTGCCACCTCCCAAGAGGAGCGGGTTAGCACAGATACGCAGTATTTT	CATSQEERVSTDTQYF
TRBJ2-7	NA	TRBD1	TRBV5-1	TGCGCCAGCCGCGCCGACAGGGATCCCATCTACGAGCAGTACTTC	CASRADRDPIYEQYF
TRBJ1-6	few	TRBD1	TRBV10-1	TGCGCCAGCACCCCCGGACAGGGTCAATCACCCCTCCACTTT	CASTPGQGQSPLHF
TRBJ2-1	NA	TRBD2	TRBV5-4	TGTGCCAGCAGCCCGGGACTAGCGGAGCAGTTCTTC	CASSPGLAEQFF
TRBJ2-3	NA	TRBD2	TRBV4-3	TGCGCCAGCAGCCAAGATTCCCGCGGGGGACTGACGCAGTATTTT	CASSQDSRGGLTQYF
TRBJ2-6	NA	NA	TRBV9	TGTGCCAGCAGCGTAGTTAGCTCTGGGGCCAACGTCCTGACTTTC	CASSVVSSGANVLTF
TRBJ2-7	NA	TRBD2	TRBV14	TGTGCCAGCAGCCGGTCTAGCGGCTCCTACGAGCAGTACTTC	CASSRSSGSYEQYF
TRBJ1-2	NA	NA	TRBV19	TGTGCCAGTAGTTCGTCTCCCGTCACAAGCTATGGCTACACCTTC	CASSSSPVTSYGYTF
TRBJ2-1	NA	TRBD2	TRBV7-2	TGTGCCAGCAGCCCCGGGACTAGCGGGGGTGAGCAGTTCTTC	CASSPGTSGGEQFF
TRBJ1-5	NA	TRBD1	TRBV15	TGTGCCACCAGCAGGGACAGGGGGCCGAATCAGCCCCAGCATTTT	CATSRDRGPNQPQHF
TRBJ2-1	NA	NA	TRBV7-6	TGTGCCAGCAGCTTAGCCGCGTACAATGAGCAGTTCTTC	CASSLAAYNEQFF
TRBJ2-5	once	NA	TRBV5-4	TGTGCCAGCAGCTTGGGTAGGGGTGCAGAAAAAGAGACCCAGTACTTC	CASSLGRGAEKETQYF
TRBJ2-7	few	NA	TRBV28	TGTGCCAGCAGTTCGGAGACAGGCTCCTACGAGCAGTACTTC	CASSSETGSYEQYF
TRBJ1-2	NA	TRBD1	TRBV4-1	TGCGTCAGCAGCCAAACCGGGACAGGGGGCCGGGGCTACACCTTC	CVSSQTGTGGRGYTF
TRBJ2-7	once	TRBD2	TRBV5-1	TGCGCCAGCAATTCTGGACTAGCCGCCTACGAGCAGTACTTC	CASNSGLAAYEQYF
TRBJ2-3	NA	NA	TRBV9	TGTGCCAGCAGCGCCCCCGGCACAGATACGCAGTATTTT	CASSAPGTDTQYF
TRBJ1-1	NA	NA	TRBV5-6	TGTGCCAGCAGCTTGGAGGGGACTTCGAACACTGAAGCTTTCTTT	CASSLEGTSNTEAFF
TRBJ2-2	NA	NA	TRBV30	TGTGCCTGGAGTGTATACCAGTCCGGGGAGCTGTTTTTT	CAWSVYQSGELFF
TRBJ2-5	NA	TRBD1	TRBV5-1	TGCGCCAGCAGCCCCGGGACAGGGGGCGGCGAGACCCAGTACTTC	CASSPGTGGGETQYF
TRBJ2-7	once	NA	TRBV28	TGTGCCAGCAGTTTTCTGAGGGGACAAAGCTCCTACGAGCAGTACTTC	CASSFLRGQSSYEQYF
TRBJ1-2	NA	NA	TRBV30	TGTGCCTGGAGTGCATTAGGGGCAAAAGGTGATGGCTACACCTTC	CAWSALGAKGDGYTF
TRBJ1-2	NA	TRBD1	TRBV6-6	TGTGCCAGCAGTGCAGGACAGGGGCTTAACTATGGCTACACCTTC	CASSAGQGLNYGYTF
TRBJ2-1	NA	NA	TRBV7-9	TGTGCCAGCAGCTTAATGGGCCGGAATGAGCAGTTCTTC	CASSLMGRNEQFF
TRBJ2-5	NA	TRBD2	TRBV7-6	TGTGCCAGCAGCCGGGGGGTTCAAGAGACCCAGTACTTC	CASSRGVQETQYF
TRBJ1-1	NA	TRBD1	TRBV6-5	TGTGCCAGCAGCACTTCCCGGACAGGGAACGGTGAAGCTTTCTTT	CASSTSRTGNGEAFF
TRBJ2-3	NA	NA	TRBV25-1	TGTGCCAGCAGTGTGAGGGCTAGCGCCACTAGCACAGATACGCAGTATTTT	CASSVRASATSTDTQYF
TRBJ1-5	NA	NA	TRBV27	TGTGCCAGCGGGCGGGATAGCAATCAGCCCCAGCATTTT	CASGRDSNQPQHF
TRBJ1-4	NA	NA	TRBV5-6	TGTGCCAGCCACTCCTTCGCAACTAATGAAAAACTGTTTTTT	CASHSFATNEKLFF
TRBJ2-7	NA	TRBD1	TRBV10-3	TGTGCCATCAGTGAGGGACAGGGGGCCTACGAGCAGTACTTC	CAISEGQGAYEQYF
TRBJ2-3	NA	TRBD2	TRBV19	TGTGCCAGTAGTTGGACTAGCGGGATGACAGATACGCAGTATTTT	CASSWTSGMTDTQYF
TRBJ2-1	NA	TRBD2	TRBV9	TGTGCCAGCAGCGTAGCCGGAAGCGGGAGGGCCGACAATGAGCAGTTCTTC	CASSVAGSGRADNEQFF
TRBJ1-3	NA	NA	TRBV7-2	TGTGCCAGCAGCTTAGTACAGGGCTTTCGAAACACCATATATTTT	CASSLVQGFRNTIYF
TRBJ2-4	NA	NA	TRBV30	TGTGCCTGGAGTGAACTAGCCAAAAACATTCAGTACTTC	CAWSELAKNIQYF
TRBJ2-5	NA	NA	TRBV5-1	TGCGCCAGCAGCTTAAGGTCAGGATTTCAAGAGACCCAGTACTTC	CASSLRSGFQETQYF
TRBJ1-1	NA	NA	TRBV4-3	TGCGCCAGCAGCCAAGATGCGGGGGATGTGAACACTGAAGCTTTCTTT	CASSQDAGDVNTEAFF
TRBJ1-1	NA	TRBD1	TRBV27	TGTGCCAGCAGCCTGACAGGGCCCTACACTGAAGCTTTCTTT	CASSLTGPYTEAFF
TRBJ1-6	NA	NA	TRBV7-2	TGTGCCAGCAGCTTATCGGGAAATTCACCCCTCCACTTT	CASSLSGNSPLHF
TRBJ2-5	NA	NA	TRBV27	TGTGCCAGCAGTTTATTAGGAGGGGAAGAGACCCAGTACTTC	CASSLLGGEETQYF
TRBJ2-1	NA	NA	TRBV7-2	TGTGCCAGCAGCTTAGGAAAGTTCCTAGCCGTCTACAATGAGCAGTTCTTC	CASSLGKFLAVYNEQFF
TRBJ2-6	NA	NA	TRBV19	TGTGCCAGTAGTAGCCGGGGTACCTCTGGGGCCAACGTCCTGACTTTC	CASSSRGTSGANVLTF
TRBJ1-2	NA	TRBD1	TRBV5-4	TGTGCCAGCAGCTTGGTTGGGCCCGGACAGGGGGTCTACTACACCTTC	CASSLVGPGQGVYYTF
TRBJ2-7	NA	NA	TRBV27	TGTGCCAGCACTCTGCGGTGTCATAGGCTCCACGAGCAGTACTTC	CASTLRCHRLHEQYF
TRBJ2-1	NA	NA	TRBV9	TGTGCCAGCAGCCCACGGACTACCGCTAGTGGGAATGAGCAGTTCTTC	CASSPRTTASGNEQFF
TRBJ1-4	NA	TRBD1	TRBV7-6	TGTGCCAGCAGCCCAGGGGGGTCGGTTGAAAAACTGTTTTTT	CASSPGGSVEKLFF
TRBJ1-1	NA	TRBD1	TRBV9	TGTGCCAGCAGCGGACAGGGAGTAAACACTGAAGCTTTCTTT	CASSGQGVNTEAFF
TRBJ1-2	NA	NA	TRBV6-5	TGTGCCAGCAGTTACCTCGCGGGCTTTGGCTACACCTTC	CASSYLAGFGYTF
TRBJ2-7	once	NA	TRBV5-1	TGCGCCAGCAGCTTAACTCATTCCTACGAGCAGTACTTC	CASSLTHSYEQYF
TRBJ1-1	NA	NA	TRBV2	TGTGCCAGCAGTCGGAACCGGGCTGAAGCTTTCTTT	CASSRNRAEAFF
TRBJ1-2	NA	NA	TRBV6-1	TGTGCCAGCAGTGAAGAGACAGGAGCTAACTATGGCTACACCTTC	CASSEETGANYGYTF